Below are 11 T cell receptor beta chains sequenced from a single sample in a study of blood T cells in healthy people across ages (dated by TCRdb to between 2015 and 2016). To prepare the library, 5' RACE was applied. The sequencer listed for this sample is Illumina HiSeq 2500. The second PCR ran for about 6 to 11 cycles and used a J-beta primer mix along with a sample-barcoded 5' primer. The raw public data were reprocessed by TCRdb itself: fastp quality trimming at Q25, MiXCR clonotype calling, in-frame beta chains only. Records with the same CDR3 protein are collapsed into one entry carrying the most frequent genes and DNA. The sample yields hundreds of thousands of distinct CDR3 sequences; roughly 20% were counted once. The ten top clones hold roughly 3.6% of the sample. Sequencing used blood. These receptors originate from a man in his 70s in good health.

The V and J genes are TRBV28 and TRBJ2-5; perhaps TRBD2 as D (6 bases). Near its end, the DNA agrees better with TRBJ2-7, so the J call may be wrong. The V gene's germline CDR1 is MDHEN and CDR2 SYDVKM. CDR3 length: 15 amino acids. The CDR3 coding sequence is TGTGCCAGCAGTCAAAGGGGAGGATTCTCCTACGAGCAGTACTTC. Residues: CASSQRGGFSYEQYF.

The gene calls are TRBV5-1 and TRBJ2-7; D uncertain. This CDR3 spans 14 amino acids. CDR1 and CDR2 from the germline V gene are SGHRS and YFSETQ. V shed 1 base and J shed 6 bases, with 14 bases lying between them. CDR3 in DNA: TGCGCCAGCAGCTTGTTTGTTACGAGTACCGAGCAGTACTTC. Its translation is CASSLFVTSTEQYF. Looking up the rest from reference TRBV5-1 and TRBJ2-7 gives the full variable domain: KAGVTQTPRYLIKTRGQQVTLSCSPISGHRSVSWYQQTPGQGLQFLFEYFSETQRNKGNFPGRFSGRQFSNSRSEMNVSTLELGDSALYLCASSLFVTSTEQYFGPGTRLTVT.

CDR3 in amino acids: CASSVDIVGEAFF. CDR3 sequence (DNA): TGCGCCAGCAGCGTCGACATCGTGGGCGAAGCTTTCTTT. The rearrangement joins TRBV5-1 to TRBJ1-1; no definite D call. CDR1 is SGHRS, CDR2 YFSETQ, per germline. Trimming shortened V by 4 bases and J by 8 bases, and 15 bases separated the two germline ends. The CDR3 is made up of 13 amino acids.

The chain couples TRBV6-1 to TRBJ2-1, with D perhaps matching TRBD1 (5 bases). CDR3 length: 13 amino acids. Germline V gives CDR1 MNHNS, CDR2 SASEGT. V was shortened by 2 bases and J by 6 bases, with 8 bases between the two germline ends. The CDR3: CASSEIRVNEQFF. In DNA form, the CDR3 reads TGTGCCAGCAGTGAAATCAGGGTCAATGAGCAGTTCTTC.

Note on this clonotype: A read error may account for a junction end that differs from germline. The chain combines TRBV29-1 with TRBJ2-5; TRBD1 might be the D (5 bases). Gene TRBJ2-1 matches the end of the DNA better, so the J call may be wrong. The CDR3 has 14 amino acids. Germline CDR1 reads SQVTM; CDR2 reads ANQGSEA. In DNA form, the CDR3 reads TGCAACGTTCAGGGCACACCTTCCTACAATGAGCAGTTCTTC. This gives the protein CNVQGTPSYNEQFF.

The J gene is TRBJ2-6, the V gene TRBV20-1, with 7 bases lining up with TRBD1. The V gene end was trimmed by 6 bases and the J gene end by 0 bases; junction bases not matched to a gene: 8. Germline assignment: CDR1 DFQATT and CDR2 SNEGSKA (reference sequence). This CDR3 spans 16 amino acids. The CDR3 is CSAKDTGVSGANVLTF. The CDR3 DNA is TGCAGTGCAAAAGATACAGGGGTCTCTGGGGCCAACGTCCTGACTTTC.

There are a few counts of this clonotype. The CDR3 DNA follows: TGTGCCACCAGTGACCTATCCGGGACAGGGCAAGATACGCAGTATTTT. It specifies CATSDLSGTGQDTQYF. This sequence joins TRBV24-1 and TRBJ2-3, with TRBD1 identical over 9 bases. The CDR3 extends over 16 amino acids. J gave up 5 bases and V 4 bases, and 9 bases lay outside the gene matches. The germline V gene has CDR1 KGHDR and CDR2 SFDVKD.

The chain links TRBV20-1 to TRBJ1-1; D possibly corresponds to TRBD1 (5 bases). The CDR3 runs to 14 residues. Germline V lookup: CDR1 DFQATT, CDR2 SNEGSKA (reference sequence). Trimming cost V 0 bases and J 1 base, with 9 bases left between them. CDR3 coding DNA: TGCAGTGCTAGAGAGAGGGGACGGAACACTGAAGCTTTCTTT. Residues: CSARERGRNTEAFF.

The chain employs TRBV28 and TRBJ1-4; weak D call: TRBD1 (5 bases). V lost 4 bases and J lost 7, with 10 bases in between. The CDR3 length is 13 residues. CDR1 and CDR2 (germline): MDHEN, SYDVKM. This chain's CDR3 is CASSSSRVEKLFF. CDR3 nucleotide sequence: TGTGCCAGCAGTTCTTCCAGGGTTGAAAAACTGTTTTTT. Based on the CDR3 plus reference TRBV28 and TRBJ1-4, the full variable domain is DVKVTQSSRYLVKRTGEKVFLECVQDMDHENMFWYRQDPGLGLRLIYFSYDVKMKEKGDIPEGYSVSREKKERFSLILESASTNQTSMYLCASSSSRVEKLFFGSGTQLSVL.

CDR3 DNA: TGTGCCAGCAGTTTATCGGGGCGGGAAAAACTGTTTTTT. This codes for CASSLSGREKLFF. The chain uses TRBV27 and TRBJ1-4, with TRBD1 as a possible D gene (5 bases). CDR1 MNHEY and CDR2 SMNVEV come from the germline V gene (reference sequence). V lost 0 bases, J lost 8 bases, and 7 bases lay in between. CDR3 length: 13 amino acids.

The chain couples TRBV2 to TRBJ1-6, with a weak D call TRBD1 (5 bases). CDR3 length: 14 amino acids. CDR1 and CDR2 from the germline V gene are SNHLY and FYNNEI. V was trimmed by 5 bases and J by 8 bases, leaving 13 bases between them. CDR3 nucleotides: TGTGCCAGCAGTCCCCTCGTGACAGATTCACCCCTCCACTTT. Protein product: CASSPLVTDSPLHF.